The clone carrying this T cell receptor (beta chain) was observed many times. The entry originates in a study of blood T cell repertoires in COVID-19. About the study: Nucleic acid was either cDNA or gDNA, and it came from T cells, B-cell-depleted T cells, or PBMCs.

Cohort placement rested on clinical history that participants reported themselves. Two consecutive negative NP/OP PCR tests, clearance, or resolved symptoms defined Cohort 3 recovery. Germline V gene sequence: CDR1 SEHNR, CDR2 FQNEAQ (reference sequence). V dropped 5 bases and J dropped 0; count of bases not matched to a gene: 9. The CDR3 extends over 17 amino acids. In the source study's methods: Reference gene primer amplification gave nucleated cell count estimates. Sequencing was performed with immunoSEQ multiplex PCR; in TCRdb, only in-frame clones are kept and a portion is missing. The V and J calls and the clone size are those of that table, but D and trimming were determined from the DNA. The data contain around 400,000 clones, roughly 80% of them singletons.

V and J are TRBV7-9 and TRBJ2-1; TRBD2 matches at 8 bases. What was sequenced was PBMCs or T cells enriched from blood (not recorded which). This sequence originates from a woman aged 45-60 years who had recovered from COVID-19. CDR3 protein: CASSTLKRGSSYNEQFF. The CDR3 DNA is TGTGCCAGCAGCACCCTAAAGCGGGGGAGCTCCTACAATGAGCAGTTCTTC.